The clone carrying this T cell receptor beta chain has just a few counts. V was clipped by 6 bases and J by 2 bases, with 11 bases between them. The CDR3 sequence is 13 residues long. Germline values: CDR1 MNHNS, CDR2 SASEGT. Amplified regions were TCR beta CDR3 sequences from RNA transcripts. During a first-round RT-PCR of the TCR CDR3, the HTBI primer set was used. TCRdb recomputed calls from the multiplex PCR reads with MiXCR, one row per CDR3 protein. The table has 380,000 or so distinct CDR3 sequences, over 11% seen once; the top ten hold 20% to 25%. This record comes from a study of T cells in Graves' hyperthyroidism and ophthalmopathy.

This chain links TRBV6-1 with TRBJ2-7; D may be TRBD2 (7 bases). The specimen was blood. The origin of this receptor is a woman aged 25 to 45 with Graves' hyperthyroidism. CDR3 amino acids: CASRGGGPYEQYF. CDR3 nucleotide sequence: TGTGCCAGCAGGGGGGGGGGCCCCTACGAGCAGTACTTC.